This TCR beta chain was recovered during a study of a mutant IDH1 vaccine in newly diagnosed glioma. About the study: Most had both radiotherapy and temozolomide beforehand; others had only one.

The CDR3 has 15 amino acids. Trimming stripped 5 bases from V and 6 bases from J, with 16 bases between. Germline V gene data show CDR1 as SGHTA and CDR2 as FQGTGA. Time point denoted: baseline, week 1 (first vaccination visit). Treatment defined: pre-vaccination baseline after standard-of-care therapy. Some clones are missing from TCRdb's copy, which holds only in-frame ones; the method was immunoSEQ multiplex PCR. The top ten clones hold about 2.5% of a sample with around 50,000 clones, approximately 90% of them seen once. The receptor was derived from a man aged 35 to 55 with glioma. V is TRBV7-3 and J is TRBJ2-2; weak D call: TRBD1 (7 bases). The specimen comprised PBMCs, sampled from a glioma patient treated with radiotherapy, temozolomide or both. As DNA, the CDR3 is TGTGCCAGCAGCCCCGTGGAGGGGGCCCCCGGGGAGCTGTTTTTT. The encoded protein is CASSPVEGAPGELFF.